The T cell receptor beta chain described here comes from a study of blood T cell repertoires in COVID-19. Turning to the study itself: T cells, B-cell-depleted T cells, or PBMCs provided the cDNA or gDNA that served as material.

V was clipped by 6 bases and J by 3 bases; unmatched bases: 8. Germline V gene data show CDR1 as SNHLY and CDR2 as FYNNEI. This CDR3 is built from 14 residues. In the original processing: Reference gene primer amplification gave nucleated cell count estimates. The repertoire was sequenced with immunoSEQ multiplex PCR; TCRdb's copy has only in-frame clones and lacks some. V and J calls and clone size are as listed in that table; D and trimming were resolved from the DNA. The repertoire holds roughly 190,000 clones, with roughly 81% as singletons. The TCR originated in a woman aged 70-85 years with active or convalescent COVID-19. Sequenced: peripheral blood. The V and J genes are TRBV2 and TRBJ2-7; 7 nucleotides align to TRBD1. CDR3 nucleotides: TGTGCCAGCAGCGGGACAGTTCCCGTCTACGAGCAGTACTTC. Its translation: CASSGTVPVYEQYF.